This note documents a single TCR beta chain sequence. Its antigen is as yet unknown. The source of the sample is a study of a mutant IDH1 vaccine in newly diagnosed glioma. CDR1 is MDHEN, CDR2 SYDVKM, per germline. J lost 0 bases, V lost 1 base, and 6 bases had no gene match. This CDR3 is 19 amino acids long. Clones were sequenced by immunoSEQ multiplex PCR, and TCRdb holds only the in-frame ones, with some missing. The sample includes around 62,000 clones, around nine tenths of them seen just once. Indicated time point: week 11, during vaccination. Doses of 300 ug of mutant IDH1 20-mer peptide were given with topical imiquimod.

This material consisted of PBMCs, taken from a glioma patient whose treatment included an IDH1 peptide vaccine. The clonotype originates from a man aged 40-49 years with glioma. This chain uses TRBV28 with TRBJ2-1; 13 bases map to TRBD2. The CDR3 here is CASSLSLTSGRSSYNEQFF. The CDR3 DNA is TGTGCCAGCAGTTTATCTCTGACTAGCGGGAGGAGCTCCTACAATGAGCAGTTCTTC.